What follows is one T cell receptor (beta chain) and its context. The CDR3 extends over 16 amino acids. Trimming at V came to 5 bases and at J to 1 base, leaving 12 bases not matched to a gene. From germline, CDR1 is SQVTM and CDR2 ANQGSEA. TCRdb redid the calling of the reads with MiXCR, one entry per CDR3 protein. Among approximately 250,000 distinct CDR3 sequences, roughly 22% were seen once, and the ten largest hold 18%. The sample belongs to a study of T cell repertoires in cytomegalovirus infection. What was sequenced was CD8+ T cells from PBMCs. This rearrangement joins TRBV29-1 to TRBJ2-3; 7 positions agree with TRBD1. The TCR was taken from a human donor in good health (CMV status not recorded). Some clones in this sample may be carry-over from other donors' samples. The CDR3 DNA sequence: TGCAGCGTTTTGACCTTGACAGGGACGCGCACAGATACGCAGTATTTT. Its translation: CSVLTLTGTRTDTQYF.